Below are 19 T cell receptor beta chains sequenced from a single sample in a study of vaccination effects on CD4 cells after COVID-19. Before sequencing, viral peptide pools were used by the ViraFEST assay to expand antigen-specific CD4+ T cells. The culture ran for 10 days before CD4+ T cells were isolated. Prior SARS-CoV-2 infection was absent in the vaccine recipients, as shown by negative nucleocapsid antibodies. TCRdb keeps only in-frame clones here, not all; method: immunoSEQ multiplex PCR. The table has over 25,000 clones, roughly 70% seen once. These receptors are not linked to any known antigen. The input for sequencing was CD4+ T cells from PBMCs cultured with HCoV-NL63 spike peptides, taken before COVID-19 vaccination. The receptors here all came from a human donor who received a COVID-19 vaccine.

The J gene is TRBJ1-2, the V gene TRBV4-1, with D possibly matching TRBD1 (5 bases). V lost 4 bases and J 7 bases, leaving 16 bases between the germline ends. In germline, CDR1 is MGHRA, CDR2 YSYEKL. The CDR3 is 14 amino acids. CDR3 region: CASSPGVGVTGYTF. The CDR3 nucleotides are TGCGCCAGCAGCCCGGGGGTCGGGGTTACTGGCTACACCTTC.

J is TRBJ1-4 and V is TRBV12-3 or TRBV12-4, with D hard to call. Trimming removed 5 bases at V and 7 bases at J, with 5 bases between. The CDR3 length is 11 residues. This CDR3 reads CASSLAEKLFF. The DNA of the CDR3 is TGTGCCAGCAGTCTCGCTGAAAAACTGTTTTTT.

As concerns this clone: At one of its ends the junction is not consistent with the germline gene, which may arise from a read error. The rearrangement links TRBV2 to TRBJ1-1; TRBD1 matches 8 bases. The length of the CDR3 is 14 residues. Germline V gene data show CDR1 as SNHLY and CDR2 as FYNNEI. The CDR3 reads CASQRGQGGTETFF. The CDR3 DNA follows: TGTGCCAGCCAACGCGGACAGGGTGGGACTGAAACTTTCTTT.

Only a few counts were recorded for this clone. The junction does not match germline at one end; this may be a read error. This sequence joins TRBV5-8 and TRBJ2-1, with 8 bases aligning to TRBD1. This CDR3 contains 12 residues. Germline V gene sequence: CDR1 SGHTS, CDR2 YDEGEE. CDR3 region: CASSLVQGALVF. CDR3 in DNA: TGTGCCAGCAGCTTGGTGCAGGGGGCTCTGGTCTTC.

This clone is deemed medium-sized. The junction differs from germline at one of its ends, possibly a read error. This rearrangement joins TRBV30 to TRBJ1-3; the match to TRBD1 covers 8 bases. Germline lookup yields CDR1 GTSNPN and CDR2 SVGIG (reference sequence). This CDR3 spans 13 amino acids. The CDR3, as DNA: TGTGCCGGGAGAGGACAGGGTCTAGACACCATATATTTT. Translating gives CAGRGQGLDTIYF.

The chain couples TRBV2 to TRBJ1-2; 8 nucleotides agree with TRBD1. The CDR3 extends over 14 amino acids. Germline CDR1 is SNHLY and CDR2 is FYNNEI. Germline trimming cut 7 bases from V and 4 bases from J; bases unmatched to any gene: 8. The CDR3 DNA reads TGTGCCAGCAAGCCGGGACAGGACTCCTATGGCTACACCTTC. Amino acids: CASKPGQDSYGYTF.

The gene calls are TRBV12-3 or TRBV12-4 and TRBJ1-4; 7 nucleotides agree with TRBD1. The V gene end was trimmed by 5 bases and the J gene end by 8 bases; junction bases not matched to a gene: 5. CDR3 length: 13 amino acids. CDR3 bases: TGTGCCAGCAGTCAGGGGGTCGTCGAAAAACTGTTTTTT. Translation gives CASSQGVVEKLFF.

This clone has only one observation. The J gene is TRBJ2-7, the V gene TRBV24-1; D might be TRBD1 (6 bases). The CDR3 is 15 residues long. V lost 5 bases, J lost 2 bases, and 15 bases lay in between. The V gene's germline CDR1 is KGHDR and CDR2 SFDVKD. Written as DNA, the CDR3 is TGTGCCACCAGTGTCGTAACCGGACAGACCTACGAGCAGTACTTC. It specifies CATSVVTGQTYEQYF.

The chain joins TRBV3-1 (or the pseudogene TRBV3-2) to TRBJ2-7; D might be TRBD1 (6 bases). V gave up 0 bases and J gave up 5 bases, with 14 bases separating them. Germline V gives CDR1 LGHDT, CDR2 YNNKEL (reference sequence). This CDR3 region has 15 residues. The CDR3 DNA sequence: TGTGCCAGCAGCCAAGATGCGCAGGGGATAAACGAGCAGTACTTC. The encoded protein is CASSQDAQGINEQYF.

The chain has TRBV5-1 and TRBJ2-7; unclear D gene. Germline values: CDR1 SGHRS, CDR2 YFSETQ. The CDR3 runs 14 residues. V was trimmed by 5 bases and J by 1 base, leaving 13 bases between them. Here the CDR3 reads CASRSDGFSYEQYF. CDR3 in DNA: TGCGCCAGCAGATCGGACGGATTTTCCTACGAGCAGTACTTC. Together with reference TRBV5-1 and TRBJ2-7, the CDR3 gives the full variable domain: KAGVTQTPRYLIKTRGQQVTLSCSPISGHRSVSWYQQTPGQGLQFLFEYFSETQRNKGNFPGRFSGRQFSNSRSEMNVSTLELGDSALYLCASRSDGFSYEQYFGPGTRLTVT.

By sample fraction, this clone is medium-sized. This chain connects TRBV19 to TRBJ1-6, with D uncertain. Germline values: CDR1 LNHDA, CDR2 SQIVND (reference sequence). CDR3 length equals 14 residues. V shed 8 bases and J shed 3 bases, with 11 bases lying between them. CDR3 protein: CASGDTRYNSPLHF. DNA of the CDR3: TGTGCCAGTGGAGACACCCGCTATAATTCACCCCTCCACTTT.

The chain is built from TRBV6-5 and TRBJ2-1, with D perhaps TRBD1 (6 bases). CDR3 size: 15 residues. Deletions cut 2 bases from V and 9 bases from J, with 17 bases between. The germline V gene encodes CDR1 MNHEY and CDR2 SVGAGI. The CDR3 reads CASSYAYGEGGEQFF. CDR3 sequence (DNA): TGTGCCAGCAGTTACGCGTATGGGGAAGGGGGTGAGCAGTTCTTC.

The J gene is TRBJ2-2, the V gene TRBV10-3; 7 nucleotides match TRBD2. J gave up 5 bases and V 4 bases, and 7 bases lay outside the gene matches. There are 15 residues in the CDR3. Germline lookup yields CDR1 ENHRY and CDR2 SYGVKD. The DNA for the CDR3 is TGTGCCATCAGTGTTGGACTAGAGGTTACCGGGGAGCTGTTTTTT. Residues: CAISVGLEVTGELFF.

This chain connects TRBV20-1 to TRBJ1-1, with D perhaps matching TRBD1 (6 bases). V was cut by 0 bases and J by 9 bases, with 8 bases left in between. The germline V gene encodes CDR1 DFQATT and CDR2 SNEGSKA (reference sequence). This CDR3 contains 11 residues. The CDR3, as DNA: TGCAGTGCTAGAGACAGGGGTAAAGCTTTCTTT. Its translation: CSARDRGKAFF.

This chain links TRBV18 with TRBJ2-5, with TRBD1 matching 8 bases. The germline CDR1 and CDR2 sequences are KGHSH and LQKENI. Losses at the gene ends were 3 bases for V and 4 bases for J; bases not matched to a gene: 7. The CDR3 consists of 15 residues. The CDR3 reads CASSPLGQGGETQYF. The CDR3 nucleotides are TGTGCCAGCTCACCCCTCGGACAGGGAGGAGAGACCCAGTACTTC.

V is TRBV6-5 and J is TRBJ2-7, with D perhaps TRBD1 (5 bases). Germline V gives CDR1 MNHEY, CDR2 SVGAGI. With 5 bases removed from V and 0 bases from J, the gap between germline ends came to 11 bases. The CDR3 is 14 residues long. CDR3 sequence: CASSLQASSYEQYF. Here the CDR3 DNA reads TGTGCCAGCAGTCTACAGGCTTCCTCCTACGAGCAGTACTTC.

In this sample, this clone turned up once. The chain links TRBV5-1 to TRBJ2-3; 13 bases are a match to TRBD2. CDR1 and CDR2 (germline): SGHRS, YFSETQ. The CDR3 consists of 16 residues. The J segment lost 8 bases and the V segment lost 4 bases, leaving 10 bases of the junction unmatched. Here the CDR3 reads CASSPGTSGASITQYF. As DNA, the CDR3 is TGCGCCAGCAGCCCGGGGACTAGCGGGGCTTCCATTACGCAGTATTTT.

V is TRBV18 and J is TRBJ2-7, with D maybe TRBD1 (5 bases). Between the trimmed V and J ends, which lost 1 base and 6 bases, there was a span of 10 bases. CDR1 KGHSH and CDR2 LQKENI come from the germline V gene. There are 13 residues in the CDR3. CDR3 in amino acids: CASSPRDSSEQYF. The DNA of the CDR3 is TGTGCCAGCTCACCACGCGACAGTAGCGAGCAGTACTTC.

This clone appeared a single time. The CDR3 DNA follows: TGTGCCTGGAGTGTAGGCGGGAAAGGAGGAGATACGCAGTATTTT. Protein sequence: CAWSVGGKGGDTQYF. The chain links TRBV30 to TRBJ2-3; D might be TRBD2 (6 bases). The CDR3 runs to 15 residues. CDR1 and CDR2 (germline): GTSNPN, SVGIG (reference sequence). Deletions cut 0 bases from V and 5 bases from J, with 15 bases between.